Below are 15 T cell receptor beta chains sequenced from a single sample in a study of blood T cell repertoires in COVID-19. Generated by immunoSEQ multiplex PCR, the TCRdb table keeps only in-frame clones and is missing some. In the table there are roughly 270,000 clones, around 83% of which are singletons. The material sequenced was PBMCs or T cells enriched from blood (not recorded which). These TCRs come from a man aged 40-55 years who had been exposed to COVID-19.

The rearrangement links TRBV6-5 to TRBJ2-5; perhaps TRBD2 as D (6 bases). Germline V gives CDR1 MNHEY, CDR2 SVGAGI. Deletions cut 3 bases from V and 1 base from J, with 9 bases between. This CDR3 has 14 amino acids. CDR3 in DNA: TGTGCCAGCAGTTATGGGAGGCTCCAAGAGACCCAGTACTTC. Its protein is CASSYGRLQETQYF.

V is TRBV9 and J is TRBJ2-1; the match to TRBD1 covers 7 bases. The CDR3 has 12 residues. Germline V gives CDR1 SGDLS, CDR2 YYNGEE. The ends lost 4 bases at V and 8 bases at J; junction bases unmatched: 3. The CDR3 DNA reads as TGTGCCAGCAGCACCCAGGGGGATGAGCAGTTCTTC. It translates to CASSTQGDEQFF. Variable domain in full (rest from reference TRBV9 and TRBJ2-1): DSGVTQTPKHLITATGQRVTLRCSPRSGDLSVYWYQQSLDQGLQFLIQYYNGEERAKGNILERFSAQQFPDLHSELNLSSLELGDSALYFCASSTQGDEQFFGPGTRLTVL.

The chain employs TRBV2 and TRBJ1-1, with D perhaps matching TRBD1 (6 bases). Trimming pared 8 bases from V and 4 bases from J, leaving 14 bases between. Germline V lookup: CDR1 SNHLY, CDR2 FYNNEI. The CDR3 contains 13 residues. DNA of the CDR3: TGTGCCAGCGGGACAACTAAACTCACTGAAGCTTTCTTT. As protein: CASGTTKLTEAFF.

The chain links TRBV7-6 to TRBJ2-7; 7 nucleotides match TRBD1. The CDR3 length is 14 residues. Trimming removed 5 bases from V and 1 base from J; junction bases left unmatched: 5. CDR1 SGHVS and CDR2 FNYEAQ come from the germline V gene. CDR3 coding DNA: TGTGCCAGCAGCAAGGGACAGAGGTCCTACGAGCAGTACTTC. Its protein is CASSKGQRSYEQYF.

The chain uses TRBV19 and TRBJ1-4, with D unclear. Trimming took off 0 bases at V and 4 bases at J, with 30 bases between the two ends. The CDR3 length is 22 residues. Germline-derived CDR1 and CDR2 are LNHDA and SQIVND (reference sequence). Here the CDR3 reads CASSIDAWRYGRPVRDNEKLFF. In nucleotides, the CDR3 is TGTGCCAGTAGTATAGATGCCTGGCGTTATGGCAGGCCGGTGAGGGATAATGAAAAACTGTTTTTT. Supplemented by reference TRBV19 and TRBJ1-4, the full variable domain reads DGGITQSPKYLFRKEGQNVTLSCEQNLNHDAMYWYRQDPGQGLRLIYYSQIVNDFQKGDIAEGYSVSREKKESFPLTVTSAQKNPTAFYLCASSIDAWRYGRPVRDNEKLFFGSGTQLSVL.

This chain uses TRBV5-1 with TRBJ2-2; D remains ambiguous. V lost 4 bases, J lost 4 bases, and 11 bases lay in between. The CDR3 has 14 residues. From germline, CDR1 is SGHRS and CDR2 YFSETQ. The CDR3 nucleotides are TGCGCCAGCAGCCTCACTCAAAGCACCGGGGAGCTGTTTTTT. As protein: CASSLTQSTGELFF.

The sample holds one count of this clone. The CDR3 is CASSTGHSIYEQYF. The CDR3 region has the DNA TGTGCCAGTAGCACAGGGCACAGTATCTACGAGCAGTACTTC. The V gene is TRBV19, the J gene TRBJ2-7; a possible D gene is TRBD1 (6 bases). V was shortened by 6 bases and J by 3 bases, with 15 bases between the two germline ends. CDR1 LNHDA and CDR2 SQIVND come from the germline V gene (reference sequence). The CDR3 extends over 14 amino acids.

The genes are TRBV4-1 and TRBJ2-1, with 9 bases aligning to TRBD2. Germline V gene lookup returns CDR1 MGHRA and CDR2 YSYEKL. Trimming cost V 8 bases and J 7 bases; bases outside gene matches: 6. The CDR3 is 13 amino acids. This chain's CDR3 is CASGWTSENEQFF. As DNA, the CDR3 is TGCGCCAGCGGTTGGACTAGCGAGAATGAGCAGTTCTTC.

V gene TRBV5-4 combines with J gene TRBJ2-5; 8 bases match TRBD2. Trimming removed 2 bases from V and 5 bases from J; junction bases left unmatched: 11. The CDR3 runs 16 residues. From germline, CDR1 is SGHNT and CDR2 YYREEE (reference sequence). The chain's CDR3 is CASSLIGGRPMETQYF. In nucleotides, the CDR3 is TGTGCCAGCAGCTTAATTGGCGGGAGGCCTATGGAGACCCAGTACTTC.

Only one count was recorded for this clone. The chain has TRBV5-6 and TRBJ2-3; D is undetermined. CDR1 is SGHDT and CDR2 is YYEEEE in the germline V gene. V lost 3 bases to trimming and J lost 0 bases, with 11 bases between them. The CDR3 runs to 15 residues. Written as DNA, the CDR3 is TGTGCCAGCAGCTCAGAACAGCTCAGCACAGATACGCAGTATTTT. Translating gives CASSSEQLSTDTQYF. Together with reference TRBV5-6 and TRBJ2-3, the CDR3 gives the full variable domain: DAGVTQSPTHLIKTRGQQVTLRCSPKSGHDTVSWYQQALGQGPQFIFQYYEEEERQRGNFPDRFSGHQFPNYSSELNVNALLLGDSALYLCASSSEQLSTDTQYFGPGTRLTVL.

With regard to this clone: The sample holds other DNA sequences that translate to the same CDR3. The CDR3 here is CASSVGSSYNEQFF. As DNA, the CDR3 is TGTGCCAGCAGCGTAGGTAGCTCCTACAATGAGCAGTTCTTC. This chain links TRBV9 with TRBJ2-1; D call uncertain. This CDR3 comprises 14 residues. Trimming shortened V by 0 bases and J by 0 bases, and 4 bases separated the two germline ends. Germline-derived CDR1 and CDR2 are SGDLS and YYNGEE.

This clone was detected a few times. The chain carries TRBV11-2 and TRBJ1-2; D is uncertain. Trimming removed 2 bases at V and 4 bases at J, with 5 bases between. Germline V gene data show CDR1 as SGHAT and CDR2 as FQNNGV. This CDR3 region has 12 residues. The CDR3 region has the DNA TGTGCCAGCAGCTTATATAGCTATGGCTACACCTTC. This translates into CASSLYSYGYTF.

The genes are TRBV4-1 and TRBJ2-7, with 7 positions matching TRBD1. Per germline, CDR1 MGHRA and CDR2 YSYEKL. Trimming at V came to 9 bases and at J to 3 bases, leaving 5 bases not matched to a gene. The length of the CDR3 is 12 residues. The CDR3 DNA sequence: TGCGCCAGTAACAGGGGCAGCTACGAGCAGTACTTC. Protein: CASNRGSYEQYF.

The chain uses TRBV19 and TRBJ1-5; D may be TRBD1 (6 bases). Trimming pared 0 bases from V and 5 bases from J, leaving 14 bases between. Germline CDR1 and CDR2: LNHDA and SQIVND (reference sequence). CDR3 size: 16 residues. CDR3 loop: CASSIDLGAYYQPQHF. The CDR3, as DNA: TGTGCCAGTAGTATAGATCTGGGGGCGTACTATCAGCCCCAGCATTTT.

J is TRBJ2-1 and V is TRBV6-5; 9 bases match TRBD2. The CDR3 consists of 15 residues. J was trimmed by 8 bases and V by 6 bases; bases with no gene match: 11. Germline V gene lookup returns CDR1 MNHEY and CDR2 SVGAGI. CDR3 protein: CASSYQLAGTHEQFF. In DNA, the CDR3 is TGTGCCAGCAGCTACCAGCTAGCGGGAACGCATGAGCAGTTCTTC.